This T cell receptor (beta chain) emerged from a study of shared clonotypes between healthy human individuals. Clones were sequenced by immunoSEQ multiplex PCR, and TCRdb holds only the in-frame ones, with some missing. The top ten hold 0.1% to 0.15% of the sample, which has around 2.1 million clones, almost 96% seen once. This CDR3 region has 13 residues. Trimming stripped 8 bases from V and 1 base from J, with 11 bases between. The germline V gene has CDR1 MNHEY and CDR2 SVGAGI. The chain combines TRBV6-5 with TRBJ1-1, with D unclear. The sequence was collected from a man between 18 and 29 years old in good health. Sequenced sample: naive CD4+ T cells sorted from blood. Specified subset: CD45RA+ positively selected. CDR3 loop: CASFRTTNTEAFF. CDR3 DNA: TGTGCCAGCTTCCGGACCACGAACACTGAAGCTTTCTTT.